This T cell receptor (beta chain) was profiled in a study of blood T cell repertoires in COVID-19. Looking at the study overall: PBMCs, B-cell-depleted T cells, or T cells provided the cDNA or gDNA that made up the material.

Study processing details: Cell counts per sample came from amplifying reference gene primers. Produced via immunoSEQ multiplex PCR; TCRdb's table is partial and in-frame only. The D gene and trimming were derived from the DNA, and the V and J assignments and clone size from that table. The data contain 200,000 to 300,000 clones, around 87% of them seen just once; the ten biggest clones take up approximately 5.1%. CDR3 length: 16 residues. The germline gives CDR1 SGHDN, CDR2 FVKESK. The J segment lost 5 bases and the V segment lost 1 base, leaving 9 bases of the junction unmatched. V usage is TRBV14 and J usage is TRBJ2-7, with 9 bases identical to TRBD2. This TCR was recovered from a woman aged 60 to 75 with COVID-19, enrolled during active disease. Source material: peripheral blood. This CDR3 reads CASSQAISGSNNEQYF. The CDR3 DNA follows: TGTGCCAGCAGCCAAGCGATTAGCGGGAGTAATAACGAGCAGTACTTC.